The source of this T cell receptor (beta chain) is a study of blood T cells in healthy people across ages. This clonotype was detected ten times or more. A second PCR, run for roughly 7 to 11 cycles, used a sample-barcoded 5' primer plus a J-beta primer mix. TCRdb ran MiXCR on the 5' RACE reads and lists one entry per CDR3 protein. The table has 1.5 million to 2 million distinct CDR3 sequences, 28% seen once. Trimming pared 6 bases from V and 2 bases from J, leaving 16 bases between. CDR3 size: 15 residues. The clonotype comes from a young woman in good health. The sample comprised blood. The V gene is TRBV12-3 or TRBV12-4, the J gene TRBJ2-5; D may be TRBD1 or TRBD2 (5 bases each). CDR3 residues: CASSLLGPAQETQYF. The CDR3 DNA is TGTGCCAGCAGCCTGCTGGGACCAGCACAAGAGACCCAGTACTTC.